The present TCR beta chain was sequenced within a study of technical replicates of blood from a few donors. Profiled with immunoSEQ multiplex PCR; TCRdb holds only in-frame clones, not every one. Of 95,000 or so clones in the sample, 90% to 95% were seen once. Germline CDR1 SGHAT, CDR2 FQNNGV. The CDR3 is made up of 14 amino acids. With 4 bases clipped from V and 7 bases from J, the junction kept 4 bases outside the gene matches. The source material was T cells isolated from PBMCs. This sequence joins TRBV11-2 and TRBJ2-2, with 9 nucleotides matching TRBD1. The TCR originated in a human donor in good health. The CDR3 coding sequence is TGTGCCAGCAGCTGGACAGGGGTAGGCGGGGAGCTGTTTTTT. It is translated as CASSWTGVGGELFF.